The 32 T cell receptor beta chains presented below share a single source sample, sequenced in a study of blood T cell repertoires in COVID-19. The method was immunoSEQ multiplex PCR; TCRdb's version includes in-frame clones alone and lacks a portion of them. Altogether about 210,000 clones are present, roughly 80% being singletons, with the ten largest covering 2% to 3%. The specimen sequenced was peripheral blood. Source of these receptors: a woman between 35 and 50 years old with active or convalescent COVID-19.

The chain links TRBV2 to TRBJ1-5; TRBD1 agrees at 10 bases. This CDR3 spans 15 amino acids. Germline loops: CDR1 SNHLY, CDR2 FYNNEI. V was clipped by 7 bases and J by 10 bases; unmatched bases: 13. CDR3 DNA: TGTGCCAGCAAAACGTCCGGGACAGGGGATAAACCCCAGCATTTT. Its translation is CASKTSGTGDKPQHF.

This chain joins TRBV6-1 and TRBJ2-7, with TRBD2 identical over 11 bases. This CDR3 has 16 amino acids. The trim removed 3 bases at V and 3 bases at J, leaving 7 bases unmatched. Germline V lookup: CDR1 MNHNS, CDR2 SASEGT. In DNA, the CDR3 is TGTGCCAGCAGTGACGCCGGGACTAGCGGTGTCTACGAGCAGTACTTC. Encoded protein: CASSDAGTSGVYEQYF.

V and J are TRBV27 and TRBJ1-1; no reliable D call. Trimming pared 2 bases from V and 0 bases from J, leaving 19 bases between. This CDR3 region has 18 residues. Germline values: CDR1 MNHEY, CDR2 SMNVEV (reference sequence). The CDR3 coding sequence is TGTGCCAGCAGTTTAAGTGAGAGGGAGGGCCTCATGAACACTGAAGCTTTCTTT. It encodes CASSLSEREGLMNTEAFF.

This chain links TRBV5-1 with TRBJ2-1, with 9 positions matching TRBD1. CDR1 is SGHRS and CDR2 is YFSETQ in the germline V gene. CDR3 length: 16 amino acids. V was pared by 3 bases and J by 6 bases, with 10 bases of the junction left unmatched. The CDR3 DNA follows: TGCGCCAGCAGCTCCGACAGGGGGAGCCCCCTCAATGAGCAGTTCTTC. This encodes CASSSDRGSPLNEQFF.

The chain uses TRBV5-1 and TRBJ1-6; D uncertain. V lost 2 bases and J 6 bases, leaving 21 bases between the germline ends. Germline assignment: CDR1 SGHRS and CDR2 YFSETQ. CDR3 length equals 18 residues. CDR3 in DNA: TGCGCCAGCAGCTTTGGGCGGGAACCGGATGTCGCTAATTCACCCCTCCACTTT. Protein product: CASSFGREPDVANSPLHF. The full variable domain, completed using reference TRBV5-1 and TRBJ1-6, is KAGVTQTPRYLIKTRGQQVTLSCSPISGHRSVSWYQQTPGQGLQFLFEYFSETQRNKGNFPGRFSGRQFSNSRSEMNVSTLELGDSALYLCASSFGREPDVANSPLHFGNGTRLTVT.

The rearrangement joins TRBV6-5 to TRBJ1-3; tentative D call: TRBD1 (5 bases). Germline-derived CDR1 and CDR2 are MNHEY and SVGAGI. The CDR3 has 15 amino acids. Here the CDR3 reads CAGGPLRSSGNTIYF. As DNA, the CDR3 is TGTGCGGGGGGACCCCTGAGAAGCTCTGGAAACACCATATATTTT.

A word on this clone: At one end the junction does not follow the germline gene, possibly because of a read error. The chain uses TRBV12-5 and TRBJ1-1; no reliable D call. Germline loops: CDR1 LGHNT, CDR2 FRNRAP. This CDR3 comprises 12 residues. The CDR3 DNA reads as TGTGCTAGTGGTTTGCCAAACAGTGAAGCTTTCTTT. Protein sequence: CASGLPNSEAFF.

J is TRBJ2-3 and V is TRBV11-2; unclear D gene. Germline assignment: CDR1 SGHAT and CDR2 FQNNGV. The CDR3 is made up of 13 amino acids. V lost 3 bases and J lost 6, with 10 bases in between. The CDR3 nucleotides read TGTGCCAGCAGCTTGCGGTACCCGGATACGCAGTATTTT. Amino acid sequence: CASSLRYPDTQYF.

The chain combines TRBV28 with TRBJ2-7, with 7 positions matching TRBD2. Germline assignment: CDR1 MDHEN and CDR2 SYDVKM. Trimming cost V 1 base and J 3 bases; bases outside gene matches: 6. This CDR3 has 15 amino acids. The CDR3 nucleotides read TGTGCCAGCAGTTTATCGGGGGGAGAGAACTACGAGCAGTACTTC. The encoded protein is CASSLSGGENYEQYF. The full variable domain, with the rest looked up from reference TRBV28 and TRBJ2-7, is DVKVTQSSRYLVKRTGEKVFLECVQDMDHENMFWYRQDPGLGLRLIYFSYDVKMKEKGDIPEGYSVSREKKERFSLILESASTNQTSMYLCASSLSGGENYEQYFGPGTRLTVT.

This chain joins TRBV19 and TRBJ1-6, with D maybe TRBD1 (5 bases). The CDR3 totals 17 residues. Trimming shortened V by 2 bases and J by 3 bases, and 14 bases separated the two germline ends. Germline loops: CDR1 LNHDA, CDR2 SQIVND (reference sequence). CDR3 sequence reads: CASSIQGSSYYNSPLHF. CDR3 nucleotides: TGTGCCAGTAGTATACAGGGCAGCAGTTACTATAATTCACCCCTCCACTTT. Combining the CDR3 with reference TRBV19 and TRBJ1-6 gives the whole variable domain DGGITQSPKYLFRKEGQNVTLSCEQNLNHDAMYWYRQDPGQGLRLIYYSQIVNDFQKGDIAEGYSVSREKKESFPLTVTSAQKNPTAFYLCASSIQGSSYYNSPLHFGNGTRLTVT.

In DNA, the CDR3 is TGTGCCAGCAGTGGCTTAGCGGGAGGGAGGTACAATGAGCAGTTCTTC. The encoded protein is CASSGLAGGRYNEQFF. The chain has TRBV6-2 or TRBV6-3 and TRBJ2-1, with 11 bases aligning to TRBD2. CDR1 is MNHEY and CDR2 is SVGEGT in the germline V gene. This CDR3 is built from 16 residues. V was pared by 5 bases and J by 4 bases, with 7 bases of the junction left unmatched.

This chain connects TRBV5-4 to TRBJ1-5; weak D call: TRBD1 (6 bases). Germline CDR1 and CDR2: SGHNT and YYREEE (reference sequence). V dropped 0 bases and J dropped 0 bases, with 10 bases sitting between them. The CDR3 extends over 16 amino acids. The CDR3 loop reads CASSLGGQNSNQPQHF. Here the CDR3 DNA reads TGTGCCAGCAGCTTGGGGGGGCAGAATAGCAATCAGCCCCAGCATTTT.

This clone showed up just a few times. Other DNA sequences of this sample code for an identical CDR3. The chain carries TRBV30 and TRBJ1-4; D may be TRBD1 (5 bases). There are 13 residues in the CDR3. V dropped 0 bases and J dropped 3 bases, with 5 bases sitting between them. Germline-derived CDR1 and CDR2 are GTSNPN and SVGIG (reference sequence). The CDR3 nucleotides are TGTGCCTGGAGTGTACAGGCTAATGAAAAACTGTTTTTT. Its translation is CAWSVQANEKLFF.

The chain employs TRBV2 and TRBJ1-6, with TRBD1 matching 7 bases. The CDR3 has 14 residues. The ends lost 8 bases at V and 4 bases at J; junction bases unmatched: 5. The germline gives CDR1 SNHLY, CDR2 FYNNEI. The CDR3 bases are TGTGCCAGCTCCCTGGGACAGTATAATTCACCCCTCCACTTT. Its protein is CASSLGQYNSPLHF.

This clone came up a few times. The rearrangement links TRBV11-2 to TRBJ2-7; D is unclear. There are 11 residues in the CDR3. The germline gives CDR1 SGHAT, CDR2 FQNNGV. Deletions cut 4 bases from V and 3 bases from J, with 4 bases between. CDR3 sequence: CASSSLYEQYF. Written as DNA, the CDR3 is TGTGCCAGCAGCTCACTCTACGAGCAGTACTTC.

This clone has more than one count but fewer than ten. The chain uses TRBV7-9 and TRBJ2-4; 7 nucleotides agree with TRBD1. The CDR3 sequence is 14 residues long. Germline V lookup: CDR1 SEHNR, CDR2 FQNEAQ (reference sequence). The trim removed 1 base at V and 7 bases at J, leaving 4 bases unmatched. CDR3 DNA: TGTGCCAGCAGCTTAGGACAGGGAAGGAACATTCAGTACTTC. Translated: CASSLGQGRNIQYF.

The rearrangement links TRBV27 to TRBJ2-1; 11 positions match TRBD2. Looked up from germline, CDR1 is MNHEY and CDR2 is SMNVEV (reference sequence). V trimming: 4 bases; J trimming: 5 bases; junction bases outside the gene matches: 7. This CDR3 comprises 16 residues. CDR3 loop: CASSSLAGGEHNEQFF. In DNA, the CDR3 is TGTGCCAGCAGTTCCTTAGCGGGAGGGGAGCACAATGAGCAGTTCTTC.

The chain employs TRBV3-1 (or the pseudogene TRBV3-2) and TRBJ2-7; TRBD1 aligns across 7 bases. The CDR3 totals 15 residues. CDR1 is LGHDT and CDR2 is YNNKEL in the germline V gene (reference sequence). Trimming removed 0 bases from V and 2 bases from J; junction bases left unmatched: 4. CDR3 sequence (DNA): TGTGCCAGCAGCCAAGAAGGGGGCCTGACCTACGAGCAGTACTTC. Translating gives CASSQEGGLTYEQYF.

J is TRBJ1-5 and V is TRBV6-5; possible D gene TRBD1, 6 bases. The CDR3 extends over 14 amino acids. CDR1 is MNHEY and CDR2 is SVGAGI in the germline V gene. Deletions cut 2 bases from V and 6 bases from J, with 11 bases between. The CDR3 sequence: CASSYTQGSQPQHF. The CDR3 DNA reads TGTGCCAGCAGTTACACACAGGGTAGTCAGCCCCAGCATTTT.

The chain links TRBV7-6 to TRBJ1-1; D not resolved. Germline CDR1 SGHVS, CDR2 FNYEAQ. Trimming pared 4 bases from V and 5 bases from J, leaving 17 bases between. This CDR3 is 15 amino acids long. CDR3 sequence reads: CASSSPGSVSTEAFF. For the CDR3, the DNA is TGTGCCAGCAGCTCACCGGGATCAGTGTCTACTGAAGCTTTCTTT.

This chain connects TRBV6-5 to TRBJ1-3, with D maybe TRBD1 (5 bases). The V gene lost 2 bases and the J gene lost 5 bases, with 10 bases spanning the gap. Germline V gene sequence: CDR1 MNHEY, CDR2 SVGAGI. The CDR3 extends over 14 amino acids. The CDR3 reads CASSYGPGRNTIYF. DNA of the CDR3: TGTGCCAGCAGTTACGGTCCAGGGAGAAACACCATATATTTT.

This clone has a handful of counts. CDR3 DNA: TGTGCCAGCAGCTTAGTTAGCGTACCTAACTATGGCTACACCTTC. Protein sequence: CASSLVSVPNYGYTF. The V gene is TRBV13, the J gene TRBJ1-2; D gene uncertain. The V end lost 1 base, the J end lost 0 bases, and 9 bases lay between the germline ends. Germline V lookup: CDR1 PRHDT, CDR2 FYEKMQ (reference sequence). The CDR3 is made up of 15 amino acids.

This chain uses TRBV28 with TRBJ1-4, with D maybe TRBD1 (6 bases). CDR3 length: 17 residues. Germline V gene lookup returns CDR1 MDHEN and CDR2 SYDVKM. V lost 4 bases and J lost 2, with 17 bases in between. In DNA form, the CDR3 reads TGTGCCAGCAGTTCCCGGCTGGGGAGGGGGACTAATGAAAAACTGTTTTTT. This encodes CASSSRLGRGTNEKLFF.

Concerning this clone itself: Only one base separates this from a far larger clonotype, so it likely reflects a read error. This same CDR3 is encoded by further DNA sequences in the sample. The chain joins TRBV5-1 to TRBJ1-1; TRBD1 might be the D (5 bases). This CDR3 region has 14 residues. Between the trimmed V and J ends, which lost 3 bases and 4 bases, there was a span of 13 bases. CDR1 SGHRS and CDR2 YFSETQ come from the germline V gene. The CDR3 DNA follows: TGCGCCAGCAGCTCCGGGACGGGGGGCACTGAAGCTTTCTTT. Translating it yields CASSSGTGGTEAFF.

A few counts support this clone. This chain joins TRBV7-2 and TRBJ2-2; TRBD1 matches at 7 bases. Germline V lookup: CDR1 SGHTA, CDR2 FQGNSA. The CDR3 is 14 residues long. The V and J ends lost 5 bases and 8 bases, in that order; junction bases with no gene match: 8. The CDR3: CASSQTGVLGELFF. As DNA, the CDR3 is TGTGCCAGCAGCCAAACAGGGGTTTTGGGGGAGCTGTTTTTT.

The V call is TRBV4-2, the J call TRBJ2-5; D is uncertain. The germline V and J ends were trimmed by 0 bases and 4 bases, with 9 bases remaining between them. Per the germline V gene, CDR1 is LGHNA and CDR2 is YNFKEQ. This CDR3 region has 14 residues. The CDR3 spells CASSQDEFGETQYF. CDR3 nucleotides: TGTGCCAGCAGCCAAGACGAGTTCGGAGAGACCCAGTACTTC.

This chain joins TRBV28 and TRBJ1-6; perhaps TRBD1 as D (5 bases). The V and J ends lost 7 bases and 8 bases respectively, with 9 bases between them. Germline CDR1 and CDR2: MDHEN and SYDVKM. This CDR3 is built from 12 residues. CDR3 protein: CASKGAYSPLHF. CDR3 DNA: TGTGCCAGCAAAGGGGCATATTCACCCCTCCACTTT.

This clone was seen a single time. This chain links TRBV19 with TRBJ1-1, with D possibly matching TRBD1 (6 bases). Germline V gene data show CDR1 as LNHDA and CDR2 as SQIVND (reference sequence). CDR3 length: 14 residues. The V end was cut by 6 bases, the J end by 2 bases, with 13 bases between. DNA of the CDR3: TGTGCCAGTAGGTCAGGGGAAAAAAACACTGAAGCTTTCTTT. It specifies CASRSGEKNTEAFF.

In DNA, the CDR3 is TGTGCCAGCGGACAGGGGGCTGTTGAAGCTTTCTTT. This translates into CASGQGAVEAFF. V gene TRBV6-5 combines with J gene TRBJ1-1, with 11 nucleotides matching TRBD1. This CDR3 region has 12 residues. V was clipped by 8 bases and J by 7 bases; unmatched bases: 3. The V gene's germline CDR1 is MNHEY and CDR2 SVGAGI.

The V gene is TRBV7-9, the J gene TRBJ1-2, with 10 bases aligning to TRBD1. There are 15 residues in the CDR3. The trim removed 2 bases at V and 4 bases at J, leaving 4 bases unmatched. Germline-derived CDR1 and CDR2 are SEHNR and FQNEAQ (reference sequence). The CDR3 DNA reads TGTGCCAGCAGCTTATGGGACAGGGGTTTCTATGGCTACACCTTC. Its protein product is CASSLWDRGFYGYTF.

This chain links TRBV28 with TRBJ1-5, with 10 bases fitting TRBD1. Germline V gives CDR1 MDHEN, CDR2 SYDVKM. The V segment lost 5 bases and the J segment 0 bases; nucleotides outside the gene matches: 10. CDR3 length equals 18 residues. The CDR3 loop reads CASSLGTGVRYSNQPQHF. The CDR3 region has the DNA TGTGCCAGCAGTCTCGGGACAGGGGTGAGGTATAGCAATCAGCCCCAGCATTTT.

The rearrangement uses TRBV5-1 and TRBJ1-2; possible D gene TRBD1, 6 bases. Deletions cut 4 bases from V and 5 bases from J, with 21 bases between. This CDR3 has 16 residues. Germline CDR1 is SGHRS and CDR2 is YFSETQ. The CDR3 sequence is CASSPGTSPPQYGYTF. The CDR3 DNA sequence: TGCGCCAGCAGCCCCGGGACATCCCCTCCCCAGTATGGCTACACCTTC.